The entry that follows covers one T cell receptor beta chain sequence. Which antigen it targets is not known. Base qualities were left out, and no much larger clone turns up one base away. TCRbeta CDR3 regions were amplified from genomic DNA by means of the immunoSEQ Assay, a bias-controlled multiplex PCR. On the study's bioinformatics: The number of nucleated cells in each sample was estimated from the amplification of reference gene primers within the assay. To quantify the absolute abundance of each unique TCRbeta CDR3 rearrangement, sequence reads were collapsed and filtered. Productive Simpson clonality was computed per sample as the square root of Simpson's diversity index over productive rearrangements. TCRdb's version of the immuneACCESS table is confined to in-frame rearrangements and falls short of the full clone set. An unresolved V gene accounts for under half of the shortfall where checked; the remainder is of unknown origin. Clonal size and the V and J genes are those of that table, whereas D and trimming came from the DNA. The sample table records some 390,000 clones; roughly nine tenths of these occur just once. Jointly, the top ten make up roughly 1.1% of the sample.

These data come from a study of blood T cell repertoires in COVID-19 (TCRdb year 2020). Notes on the research overall: Samples from collaborators originated in the United States, Italy and Spain and spanned both the acute and convalescent phases of COVID-19. The prospective study material was composed of cDNA or gDNA derived from T cells, B-cell-depleted T cells, or PBMCs. Deeply sampled blood TCRbeta repertoires from subjects exposed to, actively infected with, or recovered from COVID-19 were included in the dataset. A freely available public database, intended as a resource for researchers studying the immune response to SARS-CoV-2, is where the repertoires were released. Samples came from the ongoing ImmuneRACE study (first 160 participants) plus 1,254 subjects from 6 global collaborators. A de-identified subject ID, COVID-19 status, age in years and sex were almost always included in the sample metadata. HLA class I and class II types, where available, came from metadata supplied by the sample provider rather than from assay-based typing. Overall study outcomes, separate from this receptor: How much clinical and demographic metadata was included differed by source and by participant, and the metadata was provided uncurated.

V trim: 7 bases; J trim: 5 bases; unmatched bases: 2. In the germline V gene, CDR1 corresponds to MDHEN and CDR2 to SYDVKM. The CDR3 spans 12 residues, from the cysteine through the phenylalanine. Just the 36-base CDR3 DNA is kept, in frame starting at base 1. Participants in the prospective study were enrolled through a virtual design, were aged roughly 18 to 90 years, and lived in some 24 United States geographic areas. In the prospective study, participants were assigned to cohorts based on the clinical history participants reported in a screening survey and a study questionnaire. Recovered participants in ImmuneRACE Cohort 3 were defined by two consecutive negative NP/OP PCR tests, clearance by a healthcare professional, or resolution of symptoms. In the prospective study, whole blood, serum and a nasopharyngeal or oropharyngeal swab were collected from each participant by mobile phlebotomists. Additional blood draws and questionnaires over an approximately two-month period could optionally be provided by prospective study participants. Prospective study blood samples were shipped either frozen or at room temperature before DNA extraction.

Sequenced input: PBMCs or T cells enriched from blood (not recorded which). The source is a man younger than 40 who had recovered from COVID-19. The rearranged segments are TRBV28 and TRBJ1-5; TRBD1 aligns with 7 central bases. CDR3 sequence: CASTGTDQPQHF. In nucleotides, the sequence is TGTGCCAGCACCGGGACAGATCAGCCCCAGCATTTT.